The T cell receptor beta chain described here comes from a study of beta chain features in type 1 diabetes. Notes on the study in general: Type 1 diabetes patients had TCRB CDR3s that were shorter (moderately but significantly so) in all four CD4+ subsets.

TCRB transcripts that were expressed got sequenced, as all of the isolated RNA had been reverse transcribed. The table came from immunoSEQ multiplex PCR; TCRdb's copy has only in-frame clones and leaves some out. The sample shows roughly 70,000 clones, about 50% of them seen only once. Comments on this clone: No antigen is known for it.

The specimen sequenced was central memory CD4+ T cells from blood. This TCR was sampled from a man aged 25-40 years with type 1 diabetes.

The CDR3 sequence is CASSGQGAIYEQYF. DNA for the CDR3: TGTGCCAGCAGTGGACAGGGGGCCATCTACGAGCAGTACTTC. The chain is built from TRBV2 and TRBJ2-7, with 10 bases matching TRBD1. Trimming removed 4 bases from V and 3 bases from J; junction bases left unmatched: 3. CDR3 length: 14 amino acids. The germline V gene encodes CDR1 SNHLY and CDR2 FYNNEI.